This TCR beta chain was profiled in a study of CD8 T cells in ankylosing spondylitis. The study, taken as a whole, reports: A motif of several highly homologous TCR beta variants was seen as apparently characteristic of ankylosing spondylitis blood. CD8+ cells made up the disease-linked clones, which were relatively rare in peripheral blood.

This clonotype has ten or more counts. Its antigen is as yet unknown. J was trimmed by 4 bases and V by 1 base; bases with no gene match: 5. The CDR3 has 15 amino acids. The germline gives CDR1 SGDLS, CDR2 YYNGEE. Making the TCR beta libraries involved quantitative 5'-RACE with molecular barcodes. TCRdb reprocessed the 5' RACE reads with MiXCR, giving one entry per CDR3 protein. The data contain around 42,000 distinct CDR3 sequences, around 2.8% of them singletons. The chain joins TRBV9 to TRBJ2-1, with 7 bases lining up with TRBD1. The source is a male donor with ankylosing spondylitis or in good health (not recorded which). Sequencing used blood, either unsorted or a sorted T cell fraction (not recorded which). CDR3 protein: CASSVMAGGYNEQFF. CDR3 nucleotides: TGTGCCAGCAGCGTAATGGCAGGGGGTTACAATGAGCAGTTCTTC.